The source of this TCR beta chain is a study of Tregs in tolerant kidney transplant recipients. The nonmyeloablative bone marrow transplants came from related graft donors, with transient mixed chimerism. Thawed PBMCs were FACS-sorted into unstimulated CD4+CD25+CD127- regulatory T cells, CD4+CD25- non-regulatory cells, CD4 and CD8 cells. Study-wide findings and caveats: No direct test of biological reproducibility was done here. Findings come from small patient numbers and require larger validation.

CDR1 and CDR2 (germline): DFQATT, SNEGSKA (reference sequence). The germline V and J ends were trimmed by 5 bases and 5 bases, with 12 bases remaining between them. The CDR3 is made up of 13 amino acids. As concerns this clone: The target antigen is unknown. The CDR3 is cut off 3 residues early in the read; its end comes from the germline J gene.

TCRdb's copy holds only in-frame clones and misses some; the assay was immunoSEQ multiplex PCR. The table lists more than 10,000 clones. The sequence was collected from a human patient who received a combined kidney and bone marrow transplant. Some of the T cells might come from the graft donor. The rearrangement uses TRBV20-1 and TRBJ2-2, with D possibly TRBD2 on 5 matching bases. The material was CD8+ T cells from blood (PBMCs), obtained 24 months after the transplant. The covered CDR3 bases are TGCAGTGCTGACCCGGGCGGGACCGGGGAG. This codes for CSADPGGTGE. The entire CDR3 protein is CSADPGGTGELFF.